The rows below give T cell receptor beta chains drawn from one sample of a study of T cells in Graves' hyperthyroidism and ophthalmopathy. MiXCR was run by TCRdb on the multiplex PCR reads, yielding one entry per CDR3 protein. The repertoire holds over 450,000 distinct CDR3 sequences, with roughly 17% as singletons. Sequenced material: blood. The origin of the receptors is a woman aged 18-29 years with Graves' ophthalmopathy. Both conserved end residues are part of each CDR3. The order of the fields is J gene, CDR3 length, D gene, V gene, CDR3 protein. A D gene is named only where the DNA matches it firmly.

>TRBJ1-1|11|.|TRBV3-1
CASVEGTEAFF
>TRBJ1-6|17|TRBD1|TRBV20-1
CSARPPGQGPYNSPLHF
>TRBJ1-1|14|.|TRBV7-8
CASSLVPSYTEAFF
>TRBJ1-5|14|.|TRBV19
CASRDPLGNQPQHF
>TRBJ1-5|16|.|TRBV10-2
CASSEIDSPANQPQHF
>TRBJ2-1|16|TRBD2|TRBV4-1
CASSPSGSGSYNEQFF
>TRBJ2-1|17|TRBD2|TRBV3-1
CASSQDWSSGTRNEQFF
>TRBJ1-4|12|.|TRBV7-9
CASKSVNEKLFF
>TRBJ2-5|12|.|TRBV4-1
CASSQDRGAQYF
>TRBJ1-2|13|.|TRBV14
CASSQLQGYGYTF
>TRBJ2-7|12|.|TRBV28
CASSRVLYEQYF
>TRBJ2-2|15|.|TRBV13
CASSLGLGVSGELFF
>TRBJ1-1|15|TRBD1|TRBV20-1
CSANRDSLLGTEAFF
>TRBJ2-3|16|TRBD1|TRBV18
CASSLRDRGTTDTQYF
>TRBJ1-5|17|TRBD1|TRBV6-1
CASSVWDRVGLNQPQHF
>TRBJ2-3|16|.|TRBV6-1
CASSGGEGFFTDTQYF
>TRBJ1-6|15|.|TRBV7-2
CASSLDGGINSPLHF
>TRBJ1-2|17|.|TRBV5-1
CASSLSLETATNYGYTF
>TRBJ2-1|15|TRBD2|TRBV7-6
CASSQGLAGHNEQFF
>TRBJ2-1|12|.|TRBV2
CASTEWGAEQFF
>TRBJ2-5|17|TRBD2|TRBV20-1
CSARDPLAGTVRGTQYF
>TRBJ1-2|15|.|TRBV30
CAWSARWGASDGYTF
>TRBJ2-1|14|TRBD2|TRBV6-1
CASRTSGRNNEQFF
>TRBJ2-3|15|.|TRBV5-1
CASSLVAGWGDTQYF
>TRBJ2-7|19|TRBD2|TRBV13
CASSLGLPSGGQSSYEQYF
>TRBJ2-2|14|.|TRBV2
CASSLERGSGELFF
>TRBJ2-1|12|.|TRBV29-1
CSVVRGYNEQFF
>TRBJ1-2|13|.|TRBV6-1
CASSELFGYGYTF
>TRBJ2-2|16|TRBD1|TRBV29-1
CSVAGSWQGASGELFF
>TRBJ1-1|16|TRBD1|TRBV5-6
CASSLYGQGMNTEAFF
>TRBJ1-1|14|.|TRBV7-2
CASSLGAAGTEAFF
>TRBJ2-1|13|.|TRBV2
CASSGDLYNEQFF
>TRBJ2-3|15|TRBD2|TRBV6-7
CASTKLAGGTDTQYF
>TRBJ2-5|15|.|TRBV9
CASSPDLNAQETQYF
>TRBJ2-5|12|.|TRBV7-9
CAGERSQETQYF
>TRBJ1-1|18|.|TRBV27
CASSQFFGSSQGNTEAFF
>TRBJ2-5|11|.|TRBV3-1
CASSHGTSQYF
>TRBJ2-7|14|.|TRBV16
CASSQENRFHEQYF
>TRBJ1-5|11|.|TRBV28
CASTGDQPQHF
>TRBJ1-4|14|TRBD1|TRBV12-3/TRBV12-4
CASSAGQGREKLFF
>TRBJ2-7|15|.|TRBV28
CASSNPSDWNYEQYF
>TRBJ2-7|14|TRBD1|TRBV28
CASNLDRAVGEQYF
>TRBJ1-6|17|TRBD1|TRBV6-1
CASSRLPSGTGNSPLHF
>TRBJ2-3|12|.|TRBV20-1
CSAPAPVDTQYF
>TRBJ2-7|14|.|TRBV27
CASSLLPGFYEQYF
>TRBJ1-4|14|.|TRBV5-4
CASSLPDNEEKLFF